The 11 T cell receptor beta chains in this list originate from one sample, sequenced in a study of blood T cell repertoires in COVID-19. Here immunoSEQ multiplex PCR was the method, and the copy in TCRdb shows in-frame clones only, minus some. The sample shows about 220,000 clones, approximately 85% of them seen only once. Sequenced input: peripheral blood. The receptors here all came from a woman between 70 and 85 years old with COVID-19, enrolled during active disease.

This chain joins TRBV18 and TRBJ1-2; TRBD1 aligns across 9 bases. Germline CDR1 KGHSH, CDR2 LQKENI. This CDR3 has 15 amino acids. J lost 7 bases, V lost 5 bases, and 11 bases had no gene match. The CDR3 spells CASSSRAQGAGGYTF. Here the CDR3 DNA reads TGTGCCAGCTCATCTCGCGCACAGGGGGCCGGTGGCTACACCTTC.

V is TRBV6-1 and J is TRBJ1-5; D is undetermined. V dropped 1 base and J dropped 9 bases, with 10 bases sitting between them. The CDR3 contains 13 residues. Looked up from germline, CDR1 is MNHNS and CDR2 is SASEGT. The CDR3 loop reads CASSEVTGMPQHF. The CDR3 bases are TGTGCCAGCAGTGAAGTGACCGGGATGCCCCAGCATTTT.

This clone has a handful of counts. V is TRBV19 and J is TRBJ2-1, with 12 bases aligning to TRBD2. The CDR3 totals 18 residues. Germline values: CDR1 LNHDA, CDR2 SQIVND (reference sequence). After removal of 5 bases from V and 4 bases from J, the junction contained 12 bases not matched to a gene. CDR3 nucleotides: TGTGCCAGTAGTCCCTGGCTAGCGGGAGGGCCATCGTACAATGAGCAGTTCTTC. Encoded protein: CASSPWLAGGPSYNEQFF.

CDR3 in DNA: TGTGCCTGGAGTGCGGGTAATTCCAATCAGCCCCAGCATTTT. Residues: CAWSAGNSNQPQHF. The chain combines TRBV30 with TRBJ1-5; D is unclear. The V gene lost 1 base and the J gene lost 3 bases, with 10 bases spanning the gap. CDR1 and CDR2 (germline): GTSNPN, SVGIG (reference sequence). This CDR3 region has 14 residues.

This chain uses TRBV19 with TRBJ1-1, with TRBD1 matching 7 bases. Germline-derived CDR1 and CDR2 are LNHDA and SQIVND (reference sequence). After removal of 5 bases from V and 4 bases from J, the junction contained 10 bases not matched to a gene. The CDR3 is 15 residues long. The CDR3 region is CASSVTGVRRTEAFF. Written as DNA, the CDR3 is TGTGCCAGTAGTGTCACAGGGGTACGACGCACTGAAGCTTTCTTT.

For this clone: At one of its ends the junction is not consistent with the germline gene, which may arise from a read error. The chain joins TRBV6-5 to TRBJ2-2; tentatively, D is TRBD2 (6 bases). The CDR3 is 14 residues long. The V gene's germline CDR1 is MNHEY and CDR2 SVGAGI. This CDR3 is CATRLDWNIGELFF. The CDR3 DNA reads TGTGCCACCCGACTAGATTGGAACATCGGGGAGCTGTTTTTT.

This clone was counted only a few times. This chain links TRBV3-1 (or the pseudogene TRBV3-2) with TRBJ1-4; no firm D call. The CDR3 runs 15 residues. V lost 4 bases to trimming and J lost 4 bases, with 13 bases between them. Germline V CDR1 and CDR2: LGHDT, YNNKEL (reference sequence). The CDR3 sequence is CASSPTAKFNEKLFF. The CDR3 bases are TGTGCCAGCAGCCCTACCGCCAAGTTTAATGAAAAACTGTTTTTT.

Only one count was recorded for this clone. The chain joins TRBV24-1 to TRBJ2-3, with 11 bases that match TRBD2. Germline V gene data show CDR1 as KGHDR and CDR2 as SFDVKD. The V gene end was trimmed by 2 bases and the J gene end by 4 bases; junction bases not matched to a gene: 4. This CDR3 contains 16 residues. Written as DNA, the CDR3 is TGTGCCACCAGTGATTGGACTAGCGGGCGAGCAGATACGCAGTATTTT. Translated: CATSDWTSGRADTQYF.

This chain joins TRBV2 and TRBJ1-1, with TRBD1 matching 7 bases. V gave up 7 bases and J gave up 6 bases; unmatched junction bases: 8. CDR1 is SNHLY and CDR2 is FYNNEI in the germline V gene. This CDR3 contains 13 residues. CDR3 DNA sequence: TGTGCCAGCAATCAGGGGGTGATCCCTGAAGCTTTCTTT. Translating gives CASNQGVIPEAFF.

The CDR3 loop reads CASSSARGGYTF. CDR3 bases: TGCGCCAGCAGTTCCGCCCGAGGCGGCTACACCTTC. The chain employs TRBV5-1 and TRBJ1-2; D gene uncertain. This CDR3 contains 12 residues. Germline CDR1 reads SGHRS; CDR2 reads YFSETQ. V was clipped by 5 bases and J by 8 bases, with 13 bases between them.

This clone was observed a single time. The chain has TRBV6-5 and TRBJ2-2; D is possibly TRBD1 (6 bases). CDR3 size: 14 residues. Germline-derived CDR1 and CDR2 are MNHEY and SVGAGI. V dropped 10 bases and J dropped 1 base, with 13 bases sitting between them. CDR3 sequence (DNA): TGTGCCACCTTGACAGGTTGGAACACCGGGGAGCTGTTTTTT. Translating gives CATLTGWNTGELFF.